The 14 T cell receptor beta chains below were found in one sample sequenced in a study of cytomegalovirus exposure and HLA in healthy donors listed by TCRdb under 2017. The method was the immunoSEQ multiplex PCR assay. The table was pulled from immuneACCESS by TCRdb, which kept in-frame rearrangements only. Such tables lose some clones; where checked, under half of the loss comes from unresolved V genes, and the rest has no known cause. Within this sample are 220,000 or so clones, with 75% to 90% of them counted one time only. The ten biggest clones cover more than 13% of the sample. Source material: PBMCs. The receptors here all came from a woman in her twenties or thirties in good health and CMV-seropositive.

This clone was detected a few times. This chain connects TRBV5-1 to TRBJ2-7, with a tentative D call TRBD2 (6 bases). The length of the CDR3 is 13 residues. CDR1 SGHRS and CDR2 YFSETQ come from the germline V gene. V lost 6 bases to trimming and J lost 2 bases, with 12 bases between them. CDR3 amino acids: CASNMEGTYEQYF. In DNA form, the CDR3 reads TGCGCCAGCAACATGGAGGGTACCTACGAGCAGTACTTC. Full variable domain (remainder filled in from reference TRBV5-1 and TRBJ2-7): KAGVTQTPRYLIKTRGQQVTLSCSPISGHRSVSWYQQTPGQGLQFLFEYFSETQRNKGNFPGRFSGRQFSNSRSEMNVSTLELGDSALYLCASNMEGTYEQYFGPGTRLTVT.

The chain recombines TRBV29-1 with TRBJ2-5, with D tentatively TRBD1 or TRBD2 (5 bases each). Germline V gives CDR1 SQVTM, CDR2 ANQGSEA. Trimming pared 5 bases from V and 4 bases from J, leaving 20 bases between. The CDR3 extends over 15 amino acids. The CDR3 DNA reads as TGCAGCGTTACTTCATGGGGACCCCGGGGAGAGACCCAGTACTTC. It encodes CSVTSWGPRGETQYF.

The V gene is TRBV20-1, the J gene TRBJ1-2; a weak D match, TRBD1 (5 bases). Trimming removed 3 bases at V and 8 bases at J, with 10 bases between. Looked up from germline, CDR1 is DFQATT and CDR2 is SNEGSKA (reference sequence). The CDR3 length is 11 residues. The CDR3 coding sequence is TGCAGTGCTAGGGACATCCAGGGCTACACCTTC. Protein: CSARDIQGYTF.

This sequence joins TRBV6-5 and TRBJ1-4; D not certain. CDR3 length: 16 residues. V was cut by 0 bases and J by 0 bases, with 8 bases left in between. In germline, CDR1 is MNHEY, CDR2 SVGAGI. The CDR3 sequence is CASSYSGITTNEKLFF. The CDR3 bases are TGTGCCAGCAGTTACTCCGGGATAACAACTAATGAAAAACTGTTTTTT.

The chain recombines TRBV11-1 with TRBJ2-1; D uncertain. CDR1 is SGHAT, CDR2 FQDESV, per germline (reference sequence). Trimming cost V 5 bases and J 8 bases, with 10 bases left between them. The CDR3 spans 12 residues. CDR3 in DNA: TGTGCCAGCAGCCAGGCGGCGTATGAGCAGTTCTTC. Amino acid sequence: CASSQAAYEQFF.

This clone occurred once. The chain links TRBV5-1 to TRBJ1-1; D might be TRBD1 (5 bases). Germline lookup yields CDR1 SGHRS and CDR2 YFSETQ. This CDR3 contains 14 residues. V lost 1 base, J lost 7 bases, and 14 bases lay in between. CDR3 nucleotides: TGCGCCAGCAGCTTGAAACCGGGGCCAGATGAAGCTTTCTTT. It encodes CASSLKPGPDEAFF.

The rearrangement uses TRBV19 and TRBJ2-7; the match to TRBD1 covers 8 bases. The CDR3 runs to 16 residues. V gave up 1 base and J gave up 3 bases; unmatched junction bases: 8. Germline assignment: CDR1 LNHDA and CDR2 SQIVND (reference sequence). The CDR3 spells CASSIGGGQGFYEQYF. CDR3 bases: TGTGCCAGTAGTATAGGGGGAGGACAGGGTTTCTACGAGCAGTACTTC.

The chain combines TRBV29-1 with TRBJ2-3; a weak D match, TRBD1 (5 bases). The CDR3 loop spans 12 amino acids. V lost 8 bases and J lost 2, with 11 bases in between. The V gene's germline CDR1 is SQVTM and CDR2 ANQGSEA. CDR3 bases: TGCAGCCCCTGGGGCTACACAGATACGCAGTATTTT. It yields the protein CSPWGYTDTQYF.

V gene TRBV10-3 combines with J gene TRBJ1-3; D unclear. Trimming took 7 bases from V and 0 from J, leaving 10 bases between them. The CDR3 is 14 residues long. In germline, CDR1 is ENHRY, CDR2 SYGVKD. The CDR3: CAINPRDSGNTIYF. CDR3 nucleotide sequence: TGTGCCATCAACCCGAGAGACTCTGGAAACACCATATATTTT.

This chain connects TRBV6-1 to TRBJ2-1, with 8 nucleotides matching TRBD2. V lost 4 bases and J lost 0; bases outside the gene matches: 8. Germline V gives CDR1 MNHNS, CDR2 SASEGT. The CDR3 is 17 amino acids. DNA for the CDR3: TGTGCCAGCAGTGTAGTAGCGGGGCACAGCTCCTACAATGAGCAGTTCTTC. This encodes CASSVVAGHSSYNEQFF.

V usage is TRBV7-9 and J usage is TRBJ1-4; no clear D. This CDR3 is built from 13 residues. V lost 5 bases and J lost 7, with 11 bases in between. Germline loops: CDR1 SEHNR, CDR2 FQNEAQ (reference sequence). The CDR3 here is CASSLGEGEKLFF. The CDR3 DNA is TGTGCCAGCAGCCTCGGAGAAGGTGAAAAACTGTTTTTT.

The rearrangement joins TRBV4-1 to TRBJ1-1; D is unresolved. The germline V gene has CDR1 MGHRA and CDR2 YSYEKL. The V gene lost 0 bases and the J gene lost 3 bases, with 11 bases spanning the gap. CDR3 length: 15 amino acids. CDR3 sequence (DNA): TGCGCCAGCAGCCAAGAGTATGGGCCGGACACTGAAGCTTTCTTT. It specifies CASSQEYGPDTEAFF.

The V and J genes are TRBV28 and TRBJ1-1; 9 positions match TRBD1. The CDR3 has 16 residues. V dropped 2 bases and J dropped 0; count of bases not matched to a gene: 4. Germline assignment: CDR1 MDHEN and CDR2 SYDVKM. This CDR3 is CASSLGDRAVNTEAFF. The DNA of the CDR3 is TGTGCCAGCAGTTTAGGGGACAGGGCGGTGAACACTGAAGCTTTCTTT.

J is TRBJ2-2 and V is TRBV5-4; D call uncertain. Germline V lookup: CDR1 SGHNT, CDR2 YYREEE (reference sequence). The CDR3 sequence is 15 residues long. Trimming cost V 0 bases and J 6 bases, with 12 bases left between them. The chain's CDR3 is CASSLEYGLAGELFF. CDR3 sequence (DNA): TGTGCCAGCAGCTTGGAGTATGGGCTGGCCGGGGAGCTGTTTTTT.